What follows describes a single T cell receptor beta chain. Its specificity is not known. The sample belongs to a study of OX40 agonist ivuxolimab in advanced cancers. Study-level information: All patients had ivuxolimab intravenously every 2 weeks at 0.01 to 10 mg/kg. Three patients showed partial responses: one hepatocellular carcinoma and two cutaneous melanoma cases. Broader study findings: The investigators did not determine what antigen specificity the expanded peripheral T cells had.

Generated by immunoSEQ multiplex PCR, the TCRdb table keeps only in-frame clones and is missing some. Of 77,000 or so clones listed, 90% are singletons. Autoimmune disease history or systemic immunosuppression disqualified patients. Trimming left V 7 bases short and J 4 bases short, with 13 bases between. This CDR3 has 13 amino acids. Germline V gene sequence: CDR1 LNHDA, CDR2 SQIVND (reference sequence). The sequence was collected from an adult with an advanced solid tumor such as melanoma, head and neck, liver or kidney cancer. The rearrangement uses TRBV19 and TRBJ1-1; D gene uncertain. Sequences were derived from CD4+ or CD8+ T cells sorted from blood, sampled in a trial of the OX40 agonist ivuxolimab. CDR3: CASIPAGSTEAFF. In DNA form, the CDR3 reads TGTGCCAGTATTCCGGCAGGAAGCACTGAAGCTTTCTTT.